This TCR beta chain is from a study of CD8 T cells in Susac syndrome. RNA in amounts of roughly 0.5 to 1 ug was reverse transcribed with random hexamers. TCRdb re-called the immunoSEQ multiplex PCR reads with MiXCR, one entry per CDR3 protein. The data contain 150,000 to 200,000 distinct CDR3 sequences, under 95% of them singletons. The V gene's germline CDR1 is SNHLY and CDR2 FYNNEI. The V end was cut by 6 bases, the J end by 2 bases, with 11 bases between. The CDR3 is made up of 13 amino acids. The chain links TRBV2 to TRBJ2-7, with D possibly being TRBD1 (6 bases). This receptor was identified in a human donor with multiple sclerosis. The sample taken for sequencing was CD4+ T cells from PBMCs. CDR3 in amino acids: CASSQTGTYEQYF. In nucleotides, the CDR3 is TGTGCCAGCAGCCAGACAGGCACCTACGAGCAGTACTTC.